These 30 T cell receptor beta chains share one sample of origin, sequenced in a study of blood T cell repertoires in COVID-19. Sequencing was performed with immunoSEQ multiplex PCR; in TCRdb, only in-frame clones are kept and a portion is missing. The sample shows around 250,000 clones, 65% to 85% of them seen only once. The sequencing sample was made of peripheral blood. The source is a man older than 75 with acute or convalescent COVID-19.

The chain recombines TRBV12-3 or TRBV12-4 with TRBJ2-5; no firm D call. The V and J ends lost 6 bases and 4 bases respectively, with 9 bases between them. The CDR3 length is 12 residues. This CDR3 is CASSRARETQYF. DNA of the CDR3: TGTGCCAGCAGCAGAGCGAGAGAGACCCAGTACTTC.

The gene calls are TRBV30 and TRBJ1-6; D possibly corresponds to TRBD1 (5 bases). The CDR3 is made up of 14 amino acids. V dropped 2 bases and J dropped 7 bases, with 12 bases sitting between them. Per the germline V gene, CDR1 is GTSNPN and CDR2 is SVGIG (reference sequence). The CDR3 is CAWSSVKGNSPLHF. Here the CDR3 DNA reads TGTGCCTGGAGTAGTGTAAAGGGGAATTCACCCCTCCACTTT. Variable domain in full (rest from reference TRBV30 and TRBJ1-6): SQTIHQWPATLVQPVGSPLSLECTVEGTSNPNLYWYRQAAGRGLQLLFYSVGIGQISSEVPQNLSASRPQDRQFILSSKKLLLSDSGFYLCAWSSVKGNSPLHFGNGTRLTVT.

For the CDR3, the DNA is TGTGCCAGCAGCCCGGGTTATGAGCAGTTCTTC. This gives the protein CASSPGYEQFF. This chain joins TRBV7-2 and TRBJ2-1; D is unresolved. Germline V gives CDR1 SGHTA, CDR2 FQGNSA. CDR3 length: 11 amino acids. The V and J ends lost 5 bases and 8 bases respectively, with 7 bases between them.

This clone appeared once. The rearrangement links TRBV7-7 to TRBJ2-5; the D gene is possibly TRBD1 (6 bases). Germline-derived CDR1 and CDR2 are SSHAT and FNYEAQ (reference sequence). V dropped 3 bases and J dropped 3 bases, with 8 bases sitting between them. The CDR3 is 13 amino acids. CDR3 in amino acids: CASSFGQKETQYF. The CDR3 DNA sequence: TGTGCCAGCAGCTTTGGACAGAAAGAGACCCAGTACTTC. The full variable domain, rest sourced from reference TRBV7-7 and TRBJ2-5, is GAGVSQSPRYKVTKRGQDVTLRCDPISSHATLYWYQQALGQGPEFLTYFNYEAQPDKSGLPSDRFSAERPEGSISTLTIQRTEQRDSAMYRCASSFGQKETQYFGPGTRLLVL.

This clone was recorded only once. The rearrangement links TRBV7-3 to TRBJ2-1, with 9 bases lining up with TRBD1. The CDR3 consists of 15 residues. J was trimmed by 8 bases and V by 5 bases; bases with no gene match: 10. Per the germline V gene, CDR1 is SGHTA and CDR2 is FQGTGA. The CDR3 reads CASSATGGQRDEQFF. The CDR3 DNA follows: TGTGCCAGCAGCGCGACAGGGGGGCAGCGAGATGAGCAGTTCTTC.

A single count supports this clone. The V and J genes are TRBV7-2 and TRBJ2-7; D possibly corresponds to TRBD1 (5 bases). The CDR3 covers 15 residues. V was shortened by 5 bases and J by 0 bases, with 14 bases between the two germline ends. Per the germline V gene, CDR1 is SGHTA and CDR2 is FQGNSA. DNA of the CDR3: TGTGCCAGCAGCATAGACAGCTCCCCCTCCTACGAGCAGTACTTC. Its protein is CASSIDSSPSYEQYF.

The gene calls are TRBV28 and TRBJ2-5, with D possibly being TRBD1 (6 bases). The CDR3 loop spans 16 amino acids. Between the trimmed V and J ends, which lost 6 bases and 2 bases, there was a span of 19 bases. Germline CDR1 is MDHEN and CDR2 is SYDVKM. The CDR3 region is CASRRTEGGGQETQYF. CDR3 coding DNA: TGTGCCAGCAGAAGGACAGAAGGTGGGGGACAAGAGACCCAGTACTTC.

The chain recombines TRBV5-1 with TRBJ2-3; 7 nucleotides line up with TRBD2. The trim removed 4 bases at V and 5 bases at J, leaving 16 bases unmatched. CDR1 and CDR2 from the germline V gene are SGHRS and YFSETQ. There are 17 residues in the CDR3. The CDR3 spells CASSRTLDAAGVDTQYF. The CDR3, as DNA: TGCGCCAGCAGCAGGACGCTAGACGCGGCGGGAGTAGATACGCAGTATTTT.

The rearrangement uses TRBV5-4 and TRBJ1-3; D is perhaps TRBD1 (5 bases). V dropped 2 bases and J dropped 6 bases, with 9 bases sitting between them. Germline V gene sequence: CDR1 SGHNT, CDR2 YYREEE (reference sequence). The CDR3 extends over 13 amino acids. CDR3 region: CASSLVGANTIYF. In DNA form, the CDR3 reads TGTGCCAGCAGCTTAGTTGGGGCAAACACCATATATTTT. Supplemented by reference TRBV5-4 and TRBJ1-3, the full variable domain reads ETGVTQSPTHLIKTRGQQVTLRCSSQSGHNTVSWYQQALGQGPQFIFQYYREEENGRGNFPPRFSGLQFPNYSSELNVNALELDDSALYLCASSLVGANTIYFGEGSWLTVV.

The chain is built from TRBV11-2 and TRBJ2-1; D might be TRBD2 (6 bases). CDR3 size: 14 residues. V was trimmed by 3 bases and J by 8 bases, leaving 14 bases between them. CDR1 and CDR2 (germline): SGHAT, FQNNGV. CDR3 coding DNA: TGTGCCAGCAGCTTGCCCCCGACTAGTTATGAGCAGTTCTTC. Translating gives CASSLPPTSYEQFF.

The chain recombines TRBV19 with TRBJ1-2; tentative D call: TRBD1 (6 bases). V was trimmed by 1 base and J by 5 bases, leaving 17 bases between them. CDR3 length: 16 residues. Germline V gives CDR1 LNHDA, CDR2 SQIVND (reference sequence). The DNA for the CDR3 is TGTGCCAGTAGTATAGGTGGCAGGGGATCCCTATATGGCTACACCTTC. Translation gives CASSIGGRGSLYGYTF.

This clone was recorded a few times. The gene calls are TRBV2 and TRBJ1-2, with 9 bases aligning to TRBD1. Germline-derived CDR1 and CDR2 are SNHLY and FYNNEI. This CDR3 region has 14 residues. The V gene end was trimmed by 2 bases and the J gene end by 6 bases; junction bases not matched to a gene: 4. The CDR3 protein is CASSEWDRDHGYTF. The CDR3 DNA reads as TGTGCCAGCAGTGAATGGGACAGGGATCATGGCTACACCTTC.

This clone appeared a single time. V gene TRBV9 combines with J gene TRBJ2-2; D might be TRBD2 (6 bases). Trimming stripped 5 bases from V and 7 bases from J, with 18 bases between. CDR1 is SGDLS and CDR2 is YYNGEE in the germline V gene. This CDR3 is built from 15 residues. The CDR3 nucleotides read TGTGCCAGCAGTGTCCTTGCGGGATCTGGCGGGGAGCTGTTTTTT. Translation: CASSVLAGSGGELFF.

The rearrangement joins TRBV24-1 to TRBJ2-7; weak D call: TRBD1 (6 bases). Germline CDR1 and CDR2: KGHDR and SFDVKD. Deletions cut 9 bases from V and 7 bases from J, with 15 bases between. The CDR3 contains 12 residues. DNA of the CDR3: TGTGCCACCTCCTCCCAGGGGCCGGAGCAGTACTTC. Encoded protein: CATSSQGPEQYF.

This clone was detected once. The chain links TRBV7-7 to TRBJ2-5; perhaps TRBD1 as D (6 bases). The germline V and J ends were trimmed by 5 bases and 2 bases, with 12 bases remaining between them. Germline CDR1 and CDR2: SSHAT and FNYEAQ (reference sequence). This CDR3 comprises 14 residues. The CDR3 loop reads CASSLQDRQETQYF. For the CDR3, the DNA is TGTGCCAGCAGCCTACAAGACAGGCAAGAGACCCAGTACTTC.

The chain links TRBV5-1 to TRBJ2-7; 8 positions agree with TRBD2. CDR1 is SGHRS, CDR2 YFSETQ, per germline. The CDR3 sequence is 14 residues long. V trimming: 6 bases; J trimming: 2 bases; junction bases outside the gene matches: 7. This CDR3 is CASNAGGPPYEQYF. CDR3 coding DNA: TGCGCCAGCAACGCGGGGGGCCCCCCCTACGAGCAGTACTTC. The entire variable domain, with the rest obtained from reference TRBV5-1 and TRBJ2-7, is as follows: KAGVTQTPRYLIKTRGQQVTLSCSPISGHRSVSWYQQTPGQGLQFLFEYFSETQRNKGNFPGRFSGRQFSNSRSEMNVSTLELGDSALYLCASNAGGPPYEQYFGPGTRLTVT.

The rearrangement joins TRBV5-8 to TRBJ2-3; D is perhaps TRBD2 (7 bases). V lost 5 bases and J 1 base, leaving 17 bases between the germline ends. The CDR3 is made up of 16 amino acids. From germline, CDR1 is SGHTS and CDR2 YDEGEE. The CDR3 region has the DNA TGTGCCAGCAGACACCCCGCGGGGGCTCGCACAGATACGCAGTATTTT. It yields the protein CASRHPAGARTDTQYF.

This clone has a single count. The chain carries TRBV9 and TRBJ1-6, with TRBD1 matching over 9 bases. The V gene's germline CDR1 is SGDLS and CDR2 YYNGEE. The CDR3 length is 17 residues. V was pared by 4 bases and J by 5 bases, with 10 bases of the junction left unmatched. The CDR3 DNA reads TGTGCCAGCAGCTCAACGGGACAGGGACGGAATAATTCACCCCTCCACTTT. Translation: CASSSTGQGRNNSPLHF. The full variable domain, completed using reference TRBV9 and TRBJ1-6, is DSGVTQTPKHLITATGQRVTLRCSPRSGDLSVYWYQQSLDQGLQFLIQYYNGEERAKGNILERFSAQQFPDLHSELNLSSLELGDSALYFCASSSTGQGRNNSPLHFGNGTRLTVT.

This sequence joins TRBV5-8 and TRBJ1-1, with 7 bases lining up with TRBD1. Germline V gives CDR1 SGHTS, CDR2 YDEGEE. Germline trimming cut 4 bases from V and 5 bases from J; bases unmatched to any gene: 11. This CDR3 has 15 amino acids. This chain's CDR3 is CASSPTGAVGTEAFF. Here the CDR3 DNA reads TGTGCCAGCAGCCCAACAGGGGCCGTCGGGACTGAAGCTTTCTTT.

The V gene is TRBV6-6, the J gene TRBJ2-2; D might be TRBD1 (6 bases). With 8 bases removed from V and 5 bases from J, the gap between germline ends came to 12 bases. Germline V gives CDR1 MNHNY, CDR2 SVGAGI (reference sequence). The CDR3 extends over 13 amino acids. This CDR3 is CASSRTVTGELFF. CDR3 coding DNA: TGTGCCAGCTCTCGGACAGTAACCGGGGAGCTGTTTTTT.

V usage is TRBV4-1 and J usage is TRBJ2-3; D perhaps matches TRBD1 (5 bases). V was cut by 1 base and J by 2 bases, with 10 bases left in between. CDR3 length equals 15 residues. Germline V gives CDR1 MGHRA, CDR2 YSYEKL. The CDR3 sequence is CASSQGGHPTDTQYF. The CDR3 DNA reads as TGCGCCAGCAGCCAAGGCGGACACCCCACAGATACGCAGTATTTT.

The chain is built from TRBV6-5 and TRBJ2-1, with 7 nucleotides matching TRBD2. The V and J ends lost 6 bases and 7 bases, in that order; junction bases with no gene match: 9. Germline assignment: CDR1 MNHEY and CDR2 SVGAGI. The CDR3 is 14 amino acids. The CDR3 sequence is CASRSGGLGNEQFF. The CDR3 coding sequence is TGTGCCAGCAGGTCGGGGGGTCTGGGAAATGAGCAGTTCTTC.

V and J are TRBV9 and TRBJ2-1; D may be TRBD2 (6 bases). Trimming removed 0 bases from V and 5 bases from J, with 6 bases in between. This CDR3 region has 13 residues. Germline V lookup: CDR1 SGDLS, CDR2 YYNGEE. The CDR3 DNA follows: TGTGCCAGCAGCGTAGGGGGGGACAATGAGCAGTTCTTC. It codes for CASSVGGDNEQFF.

The V and J genes are TRBV5-4 and TRBJ2-3; D is uncertain. This CDR3 is built from 13 residues. Trimming removed 1 base from V and 6 bases from J, with 9 bases in between. Germline V CDR1 and CDR2: SGHNT, YYREEE (reference sequence). The CDR3 region is CASSLMAGDTQYF. The CDR3, as DNA: TGTGCCAGCAGCTTGATGGCTGGCGATACGCAGTATTTT.

With respect to this clone: Other DNA sequences within the sample encode an identical CDR3. This sequence joins TRBV5-1 and TRBJ2-1, with a possible D match to TRBD2 (6 bases). Germline-derived CDR1 and CDR2 are SGHRS and YFSETQ. With 0 bases removed from V and 0 bases from J, the gap between germline ends came to 7 bases. This CDR3 comprises 15 residues. CDR3 bases: TGCGCCAGCAGCTTGGCCGGGAGCTCCTACAATGAGCAGTTCTTC. Protein product: CASSLAGSSYNEQFF.

This clone was counted between two and nine times. The chain is built from TRBV18 and TRBJ2-7; 11 positions agree with TRBD2. Germline-derived CDR1 and CDR2 are KGHSH and LQKENI. V shed 6 bases and J 2 bases; nucleotides not matched to a gene: 12. The CDR3 consists of 17 residues. Here the CDR3 reads CASSPGTSGAATYEQYF. The CDR3 DNA sequence: TGTGCCAGCTCGCCCGGGACTAGCGGAGCCGCCACCTACGAGCAGTACTTC.

The V call is TRBV30, the J call TRBJ2-3, with TRBD1 matching over 8 bases. This CDR3 is 16 amino acids long. The V gene's germline CDR1 is GTSNPN and CDR2 SVGIG (reference sequence). With 3 bases clipped from V and 3 bases from J, the junction kept 11 bases outside the gene matches. This CDR3 is CAWSPRGQGGTDTQYF. The CDR3 nucleotides are TGTGCCTGGAGCCCGAGAGGACAGGGTGGGACAGATACGCAGTATTTT.

The chain links TRBV28 to TRBJ2-7; possibly TRBD1 for D (6 bases). CDR3 size: 14 residues. Per the germline V gene, CDR1 is MDHEN and CDR2 is SYDVKM. V lost 5 bases to trimming and J lost 3 bases, with 14 bases between them. The CDR3 nucleotides are TGTGCCAGCAGTAATGGACAGCCGCTCTACGAGCAGTACTTC. Amino acid sequence: CASSNGQPLYEQYF.

The chain employs TRBV5-1 and TRBJ2-5, with unresolved D. CDR1 SGHRS and CDR2 YFSETQ come from the germline V gene. Trimming removed 0 bases at V and 5 bases at J, with 11 bases between. The CDR3 has 14 amino acids. CDR3 sequence: CASSLGAGTETQYF. In DNA form, the CDR3 reads TGCGCCAGCAGCTTGGGGGCAGGTACGGAGACCCAGTACTTC.

The chain couples TRBV9 to TRBJ2-2, with TRBD1 matching over 7 bases. Trimming took 4 bases from V and 1 from J; bases not matched to a gene: 4. This CDR3 region has 15 residues. In germline, CDR1 is SGDLS, CDR2 YYNGEE. CDR3 nucleotide sequence: TGTGCCAGCAGCTTAAGACAGGGGAACACCGGGGAGCTGTTTTTT. The encoded protein is CASSLRQGNTGELFF.